The 26 T cell receptor beta chains below come from one sample, sequenced in a study of T cell responses to AZD1222 COVID-19 vaccine. Using immunoSEQ multiplex PCR, the repertoire was profiled, and TCRdb retains in-frame clones only, with some absent. Here the sample spans around 180,000 clones, 94% being singletons. The sequencing used peripheral blood, collected on day 0 of AZD1222 vaccination. The receptors shown here come from an adult in good health.

The genes are TRBV28 and TRBJ2-2; 9 bases match TRBD2. CDR3 size: 16 residues. Germline CDR1 reads MDHEN; CDR2 reads SYDVKM. With V trimmed by 0 bases and J by 5 bases, 4 bases remained unmatched. The CDR3 DNA sequence: TGTGCCAGCAGTTTATGGATAGCGGGAGTTACCGGGGAGCTGTTTTTT. Amino acids: CASSLWIAGVTGELFF.

This chain links TRBV19 with TRBJ2-7; 8 positions match TRBD1. Trimming removed 1 base from V and 3 bases from J; junction bases left unmatched: 14. CDR1 LNHDA and CDR2 SQIVND come from the germline V gene (reference sequence). This CDR3 has 18 residues. Here the CDR3 DNA reads TGTGCCAGTAGTATAGTCGTCCTGGACAGGGAGGTTAACTACGAGCAGTACTTC. Translating it yields CASSIVVLDREVNYEQYF.

The rearrangement uses TRBV3-1 (or the pseudogene TRBV3-2) and TRBJ2-7; 8 bases align to TRBD2. The CDR3 is 16 amino acids. The V gene end was trimmed by 1 base and the J gene end by 3 bases; junction bases not matched to a gene: 8. In germline, CDR1 is LGHDT, CDR2 YNNKEL (reference sequence). CDR3 loop: CASSQGGGRTHYEQYF. CDR3 in DNA: TGTGCCAGCAGCCAAGGGGGCGGGAGGACCCACTACGAGCAGTACTTC.

Concerning this clone: An end of the junction does not agree with germline; a read error may underlie this. CDR3 loop: CASSYSTGAGYGYTF. The DNA for the CDR3 is TGTGCCAGCAGCTACTCGACAGGGGCGGGTTATGGCTACACCTTC. This sequence joins TRBV6-2 or TRBV6-3 and TRBJ1-2; 8 bases line up with TRBD1. This CDR3 is built from 15 residues. Germline lookup yields CDR1 MNHEY and CDR2 SVGEGT.

V and J are TRBV30 and TRBJ2-6; no firm D call. Germline V gene sequence: CDR1 GTSNPN, CDR2 SVGIG (reference sequence). Trimming shortened V by 1 base and J by 3 bases, and 7 bases separated the two germline ends. This CDR3 comprises 14 residues. The CDR3 region has the DNA TGTGCCTGGAGTGCCAACGGTGGGGCCAACGTCCTGACTTTC. It is translated as CAWSANGGANVLTF. Using reference TRBV30 and TRBJ2-6 for the parts outside the CDR3, the full variable domain is SQTIHQWPATLVQPVGSPLSLECTVEGTSNPNLYWYRQAAGRGLQLLFYSVGIGQISSEVPQNLSASRPQDRQFILSSKKLLLSDSGFYLCAWSANGGANVLTFGAGSRLTVL.

This chain links TRBV20-1 with TRBJ2-1; unclear D gene. The germline V gene has CDR1 DFQATT and CDR2 SNEGSKA (reference sequence). Trimming pared 3 bases from V and 10 bases from J, leaving 7 bases between. This CDR3 is built from 10 residues. The CDR3 sequence is CSARRNEQFF. The CDR3 bases are TGCAGTGCTAGGAGAAACGAGCAGTTCTTC.

The V call is TRBV5-4, the J call TRBJ1-2, with 7 bases lining up with TRBD1. The CDR3 runs 16 residues. The trim removed 5 bases at V and 7 bases at J, leaving 17 bases unmatched. CDR1 and CDR2 from the germline V gene are SGHNT and YYREEE (reference sequence). For the CDR3, the DNA is TGTGCCAGCAGTTTTTCGACCGACAGGGATGGTCGTGGCTACACCTTC. Translation gives CASSFSTDRDGRGYTF.

This rearrangement joins TRBV19 to TRBJ2-2; the D is unclear. V was clipped by 6 bases and J by 1 base, with 12 bases between them. The CDR3 has 15 residues. Germline V gene data show CDR1 as LNHDA and CDR2 as SQIVND (reference sequence). CDR3 sequence reads: CASSDRALNTGELFF. The CDR3 region has the DNA TGTGCCAGTAGCGATAGGGCCCTGAACACCGGGGAGCTGTTTTTT. Looking up the rest from reference TRBV19 and TRBJ2-2 gives the full variable domain: DGGITQSPKYLFRKEGQNVTLSCEQNLNHDAMYWYRQDPGQGLRLIYYSQIVNDFQKGDIAEGYSVSREKKESFPLTVTSAQKNPTAFYLCASSDRALNTGELFFGEGSRLTVL.

This rearrangement joins TRBV6-2 or TRBV6-3 to TRBJ2-5, with unresolved D. V gave up 2 bases and J gave up 0 bases, with 10 bases separating them. The germline CDR1 and CDR2 sequences are MNHEY and SVGEGT. The CDR3 runs 15 residues. The CDR3 protein is CASSYRDNHQETQYF. CDR3 sequence (DNA): TGTGCCAGCAGTTACAGAGACAATCACCAAGAGACCCAGTACTTC.

This clone was seen only once. V usage is TRBV4-3 and J usage is TRBJ2-2, with D hard to call. The CDR3 is made up of 14 amino acids. V was clipped by 5 bases and J by 7 bases, with 14 bases between them. Per the germline V gene, CDR1 is LGHNA and CDR2 is YSLEER. The CDR3 nucleotides read TGCGCCAGCAGCGAAGCCTCCCTGGGCGGGGAGCTGTTTTTT. Translating it yields CASSEASLGGELFF.

The gene calls are TRBV7-2 and TRBJ2-1, with D possibly matching TRBD2 (6 bases). Germline V gives CDR1 SGHTA, CDR2 FQGNSA. CDR3 length equals 15 residues. Between the trimmed V and J ends, which lost 1 base and 0 bases, there was a span of 7 bases. The CDR3 protein is CASSLVGGSYNEQFF. The CDR3 DNA is TGTGCCAGCAGCTTAGTGGGGGGCTCCTACAATGAGCAGTTCTTC. The entire variable domain, with the rest obtained from reference TRBV7-2 and TRBJ2-1, is as follows: GAGVSQSPSNKVTEKGKDVELRCDPISGHTALYWYRQSLGQGLEFLIYFQGNSAPDKSGLPSDRFSAERTGGSVSTLTIQRTQQEDSAVYLCASSLVGGSYNEQFFGPGTRLTVL.

V gene TRBV2 combines with J gene TRBJ1-1, with a tentative D call TRBD1 (5 bases). Germline loops: CDR1 SNHLY, CDR2 FYNNEI. CDR3 length: 16 residues. Trimming took 0 bases from V and 5 from J, leaving 16 bases between them. The DNA of the CDR3 is TGTGCCAGCAGTGAAGCGCTTCGTGGGGGGGAGACTGAAGCTTTCTTT. Protein sequence: CASSEALRGGETEAFF.

V gene TRBV15 combines with J gene TRBJ2-1; 8 nucleotides agree with TRBD2. The CDR3 extends over 17 amino acids. Per germline, CDR1 LNHNV and CDR2 YYDKDF (reference sequence). Trimming took 0 bases from V and 3 from J; bases not matched to a gene: 7. The CDR3 protein is CATSRDLRGALYNEQFF. CDR3 bases: TGTGCCACCAGCAGAGATTTGCGGGGGGCTCTCTACAATGAGCAGTTCTTC.

This clone came up once. Because the CDR3 is missing its conserved closing phenylalanine or tryptophan, this is likely a read error. The V gene is TRBV6-2 or TRBV6-3, the J gene TRBJ1-1; D is undetermined. The CDR3 covers 10 residues. Trimming removed 5 bases at V and 11 bases at J, with 9 bases between. Germline CDR1 is MNHEY and CDR2 is SVGEGT. The DNA for the CDR3 is TGTGCCAGCAGTCACGGGTCGGCTTTCCTT. This translates into CASSHGSAFL.

The chain combines TRBV5-1 with TRBJ1-1, with TRBD1 identical over 8 bases. The CDR3 contains 15 residues. Germline trimming cut 3 bases from V and 3 bases from J; bases unmatched to any gene: 7. Germline CDR1 and CDR2: SGHRS and YFSETQ. The CDR3 DNA sequence: TGCGCCAGCAGCTACGGACAGGGAGGATACACTGAAGCTTTCTTT. Protein product: CASSYGQGGYTEAFF.

The CDR3 nucleotides are TGTGCCAGCAGACAGGGATACTATGGCTACACCTTC. Amino acids: CASRQGYYGYTF. The chain carries TRBV27 and TRBJ1-2; the D gene is possibly TRBD1 (6 bases). Germline CDR1 and CDR2: MNHEY and SMNVEV (reference sequence). The CDR3 totals 12 residues. V was trimmed by 6 bases and J by 3 bases, leaving 8 bases between them.

The chain links TRBV5-4 to TRBJ2-7; TRBD2 is a possible D gene (6 bases). This CDR3 region has 13 residues. With 0 bases removed from V and 12 bases from J, the gap between germline ends came to 16 bases. CDR1 is SGHNT, CDR2 YYREEE, per germline (reference sequence). The CDR3 reads CASSLEGGEVRYF. In nucleotides, the CDR3 is TGTGCCAGCAGCTTGGAAGGAGGGGAAGTGCGGTACTTC.

This clone showed up just a few times. V and J are TRBV24-1 and TRBJ1-2, with unresolved D. The ends were cut back, 7 bases at V and 8 bases at J, with 22 bases in the middle. CDR3 length: 15 amino acids. Germline CDR1 is KGHDR and CDR2 is SFDVKD. DNA for the CDR3: TGTGCCACCAGGATCCTGGACGGACCGTCTGGGGGCTACACCTTC. Its protein product is CATRILDGPSGGYTF.

The V call is TRBV9, the J call TRBJ1-1, with D possibly TRBD1 on 5 matching bases. Germline V CDR1 and CDR2: SGDLS, YYNGEE. The CDR3 runs 17 residues. V was cut by 0 bases and J by 10 bases, with 25 bases left in between. CDR3: CASSVDLGAGSVCGAFF. The CDR3, as DNA: TGTGCCAGCAGCGTAGATCTTGGGGCAGGGTCTGTTTGCGGAGCTTTCTTT.

The V and J genes are TRBV11-2 and TRBJ1-1; a possible D gene is TRBD1 (6 bases). CDR1 and CDR2 (germline): SGHAT, FQNNGV. The CDR3 runs 11 residues. The V gene lost 5 bases and the J gene lost 5 bases, with 6 bases spanning the gap. CDR3 amino acids: CASSTGTEAFF. The CDR3, as DNA: TGTGCCAGCAGCACAGGGACTGAAGCTTTCTTT.

V gene TRBV7-9 combines with J gene TRBJ2-7; 7 bases map to TRBD2. The germline CDR1 and CDR2 sequences are SEHNR and FQNEAQ (reference sequence). CDR3 length: 15 amino acids. The V and J ends lost 0 bases and 6 bases, in that order; junction bases with no gene match: 8. CDR3 in amino acids: CASSLAGGTPAEQYF. Here the CDR3 DNA reads TGTGCCAGCAGCTTAGCGGGAGGGACGCCTGCCGAGCAGTACTTC.

This chain uses TRBV5-8 with TRBJ1-6; D gene uncertain. Germline values: CDR1 SGHTS, CDR2 YDEGEE. The CDR3 totals 15 residues. The V gene lost 4 bases and the J gene lost 8 bases, with 16 bases spanning the gap. In nucleotides, the CDR3 is TGTGCCAGCAGCCTGGAGGCCGGGCGGGATTCACCCCTCCACTTT. It codes for CASSLEAGRDSPLHF.

The genes are TRBV16 and TRBJ1-1, with D possibly matching TRBD1 (6 bases). Germline CDR1 and CDR2: KGHSY and FQNENV. This CDR3 contains 15 residues. V gave up 2 bases and J gave up 4 bases, with 14 bases separating them. CDR3 region: CASSQPGAPGTEAFF. In DNA, the CDR3 is TGTGCCAGCAGCCAACCGGGGGCCCCAGGCACTGAAGCTTTCTTT. Full variable domain (missing parts from reference TRBV16 and TRBJ1-1): GEEVAQTPKHLVRGEGQKAKLYCAPIKGHSYVFWYQQVLKNEFKFLISFQNENVFDETGMPKERFSAKCLPNSPCSLEIQATKLEDSAVYFCASSQPGAPGTEAFFGQGTRLTVV.

V is TRBV7-3 and J is TRBJ2-3, with no clear D. Germline CDR1 reads SGHTA; CDR2 reads FQGTGA. The CDR3 has 17 amino acids. Trimming removed 2 bases from V and 0 bases from J, with 15 bases in between. The DNA of the CDR3 is TGTGCCAGCAGCTTATCTGAAGGGCCTGTAAGCACAGATACGCAGTATTTT. Amino acid sequence: CASSLSEGPVSTDTQYF.

The chain has TRBV9 and TRBJ1-2, with D hard to call. Trimming shortened V by 3 bases and J by 7 bases, and 13 bases separated the two germline ends. CDR3 size: 13 residues. Germline V gene data show CDR1 as SGDLS and CDR2 as YYNGEE. CDR3 loop: CASSAESAFGYTF. The DNA of the CDR3 is TGTGCCAGCAGCGCGGAATCTGCTTTTGGCTACACCTTC.

The CDR3 coding sequence is TGTGCCAGCAGTGAGGGGGACCACCGAGAGACCCAGTACTTC. The encoded protein is CASSEGDHRETQYF. The chain is built from TRBV2 and TRBJ2-5; either TRBD1 or TRBD2 may fit D (5 bases each). V lost 3 bases and J lost 4, with 12 bases in between. The CDR3 is 14 residues long. CDR1 is SNHLY, CDR2 FYNNEI, per germline.